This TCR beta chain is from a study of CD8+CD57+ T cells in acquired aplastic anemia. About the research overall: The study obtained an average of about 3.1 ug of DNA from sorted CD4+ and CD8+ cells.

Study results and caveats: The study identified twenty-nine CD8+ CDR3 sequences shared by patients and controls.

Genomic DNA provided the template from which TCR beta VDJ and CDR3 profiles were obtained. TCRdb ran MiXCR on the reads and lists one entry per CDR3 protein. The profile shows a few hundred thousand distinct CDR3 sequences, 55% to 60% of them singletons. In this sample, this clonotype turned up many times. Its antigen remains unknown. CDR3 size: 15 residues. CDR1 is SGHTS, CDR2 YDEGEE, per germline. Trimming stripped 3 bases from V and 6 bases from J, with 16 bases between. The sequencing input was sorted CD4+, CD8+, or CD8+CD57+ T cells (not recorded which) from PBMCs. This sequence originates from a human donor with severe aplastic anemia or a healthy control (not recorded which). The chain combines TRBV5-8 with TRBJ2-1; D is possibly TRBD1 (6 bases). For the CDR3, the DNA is TGTGCCAGCAGCTCGACAGGTTTATATCTCAATGAGCAGTTCTTC. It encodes CASSSTGLYLNEQFF.